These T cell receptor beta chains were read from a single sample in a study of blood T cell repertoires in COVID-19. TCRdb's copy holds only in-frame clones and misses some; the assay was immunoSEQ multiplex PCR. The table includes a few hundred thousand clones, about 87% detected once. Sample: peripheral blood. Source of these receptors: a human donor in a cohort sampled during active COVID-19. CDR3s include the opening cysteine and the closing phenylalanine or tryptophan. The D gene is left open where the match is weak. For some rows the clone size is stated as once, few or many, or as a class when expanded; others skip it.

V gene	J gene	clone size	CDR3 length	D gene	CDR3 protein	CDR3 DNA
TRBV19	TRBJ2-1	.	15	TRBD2	CASSIGGGPYNEQFF	TGTGCCAGTAGTATCGGGGGGGGGCCCTACAATGAGCAGTTCTTC
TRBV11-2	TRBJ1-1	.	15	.	CASSSMGGAAQKAFF	TGTGCCAGCAGCTCCATGGGGGGGGCTGCTCAGAAAGCTTTCTTT
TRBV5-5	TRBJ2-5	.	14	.	CASSFPRGEETQYF	TGTGCCAGCAGCTTTCCCAGAGGTGAAGAGACCCAGTACTTC
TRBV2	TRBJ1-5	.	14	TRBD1	CASSPTGDGQPQHF	TGTGCCAGCAGTCCGACAGGGGATGGTCAGCCCCAGCATTTT
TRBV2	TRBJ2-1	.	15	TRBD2	CASSPGVAGAPEQFF	TGTGCCAGCAGCCCCGGGGTAGCGGGAGCCCCCGAGCAGTTCTTC
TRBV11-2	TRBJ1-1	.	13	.	CASSSLLNTEAFF	TGTGCCAGCAGCTCCCTCCTGAACACTGAAGCTTTCTTT
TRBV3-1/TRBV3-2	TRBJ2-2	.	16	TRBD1	CASSQLRTGYTGELFF	TGTGCCAGCAGCCAACTGAGGACAGGCTACACCGGGGAGCTGTTTTTT
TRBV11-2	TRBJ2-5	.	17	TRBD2	CASSPRATGGYQETQYF	TGTGCCAGCAGCCCCAGGGCGACGGGGGGGTACCAAGAGACCCAGTACTTC
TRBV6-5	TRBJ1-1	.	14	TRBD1	CASSNRGPRTEAFF	TGTGCCAGCAGTAACAGGGGGCCGAGGACTGAAGCTTTCTTT
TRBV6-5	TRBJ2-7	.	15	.	CASRDLRPGNYEQYF	TGTGCCAGCAGAGACCTTCGTCCGGGAAACTACGAGCAGTACTTC
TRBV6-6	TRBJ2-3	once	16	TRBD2	CASSPPGLAGADTQYF	TGTGCCAGCAGTCCCCCGGGACTAGCGGGAGCCGATACGCAGTATTTT
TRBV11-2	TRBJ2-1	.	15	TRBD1	CASSLLQGAYNEQFF	TGTGCCAGCAGCTTACTCCAGGGGGCCTACAATGAGCAGTTCTTC
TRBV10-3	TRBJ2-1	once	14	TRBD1	CATDPGQGGNEQFF	TGTGCCACCGATCCGGGACAGGGCGGGAATGAGCAGTTCTTC
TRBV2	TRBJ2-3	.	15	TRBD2	CASSDGGDGTDTQYF	TGTGCCAGCAGTGACGGGGGGGATGGCACAGATACGCAGTATTTT
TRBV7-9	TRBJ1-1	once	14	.	CASSLGAMNTEAFF	TGTGCCAGCAGCTTAGGTGCTATGAACACTGAAGCTTTCTTT
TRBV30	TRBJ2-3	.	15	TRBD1	CAWSKGTGSSDTQYF	TGTGCCTGGAGCAAAGGGACAGGGAGTTCAGATACGCAGTATTTT
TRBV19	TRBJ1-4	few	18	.	CASRWGPGMAGTNEKLFF	TGTGCCAGTAGGTGGGGGCCTGGAATGGCCGGGACGAATGAAAAACTGTTTTTT
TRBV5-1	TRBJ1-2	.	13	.	CASSTALDNGYTF	TGCGCCAGCAGCACAGCATTGGACAACGGCTACACCTTC
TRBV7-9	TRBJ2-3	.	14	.	CASSLGGETDTQYF	TGTGCCAGCAGCTTAGGCGGGGAGACAGATACGCAGTATTTT
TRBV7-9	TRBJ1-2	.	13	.	CASSFPLLGGYTF	TGTGCCAGCAGCTTTCCCCTGCTAGGCGGCTACACCTTC
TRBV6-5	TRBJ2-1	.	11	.	CASARGNEQFF	TGTGCCAGCGCAAGGGGCAATGAGCAGTTCTTC
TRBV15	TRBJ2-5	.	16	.	CATRGTLRRNQETQYF	TGTGCCACCAGGGGGACACTCAGAAGGAACCAAGAGACCCAGTACTTC
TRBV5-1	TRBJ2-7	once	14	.	CASSFGGVGGEQYF	TGCGCCAGCAGCTTCGGGGGAGTTGGGGGCGAGCAGTACTTC
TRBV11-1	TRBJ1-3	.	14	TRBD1	CASSRTGAGNTIYF	TGTGCCAGCAGCCGGACAGGAGCCGGAAACACCATATATTTT
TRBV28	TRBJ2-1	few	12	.	CASSSNSNEQFF	TGTGCCAGCAGTTCCAACAGCAATGAGCAGTTCTTC
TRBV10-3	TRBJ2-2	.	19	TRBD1	CAISRLGTGGERSTGELFF	TGTGCCATCAGCAGGCTCGGGACAGGGGGCGAAAGGAGCACCGGGGAGCTGTTTTTT
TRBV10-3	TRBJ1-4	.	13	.	CAAARQVNEKLFF	TGTGCCGCGGCGAGACAGGTTAATGAAAAACTGTTTTTT
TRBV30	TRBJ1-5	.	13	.	CAWKGQVNQPQHF	TGTGCCTGGAAGGGGCAGGTCAATCAGCCCCAGCATTTT
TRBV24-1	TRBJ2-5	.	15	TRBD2	CATSQPGLAGETQYF	TGTGCCACCAGTCAACCGGGACTAGCGGGAGAGACCCAGTACTTC
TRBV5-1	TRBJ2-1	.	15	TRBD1	CASSRDRGLYNEQFF	TGCGCCAGCAGCCGGGACAGGGGGCTCTACAATGAGCAGTTCTTC
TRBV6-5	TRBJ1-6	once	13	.	CASSPRQFSPLHF	TGTGCCAGCAGCCCGCGACAGTTTTCACCCCTCCACTTT
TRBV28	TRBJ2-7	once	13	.	CASSYSESYEQYF	TGTGCCAGCAGTTATAGCGAGTCCTACGAGCAGTACTTC
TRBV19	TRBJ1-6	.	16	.	CASNRGRGAYNSPLHF	TGTGCCAGTAACCGTGGACGGGGGGCTTATAATTCACCCCTCCACTTT
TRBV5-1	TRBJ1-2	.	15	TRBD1	CASSLEPGQGYGYTF	TGCGCCAGCAGCTTAGAACCGGGACAGGGATACGGCTACACCTTC
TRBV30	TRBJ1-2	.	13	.	CAWRAGTLYGYTF	TGTGCCTGGAGGGCCGGGACACTCTATGGCTACACCTTC
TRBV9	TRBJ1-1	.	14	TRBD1	CASSRRQGGTEAFF	TGTGCCAGCAGCAGAAGACAGGGGGGGACTGAAGCTTTCTTT
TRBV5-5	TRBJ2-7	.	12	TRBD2	CASSQGTSDQYF	TGTGCCAGCAGCCAAGGGACTAGCGATCAGTACTTC
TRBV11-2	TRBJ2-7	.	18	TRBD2	CASSLDLPSGGDLHEQYF	TGTGCCAGCAGCTTAGACCTACCTAGCGGGGGGGATCTTCACGAGCAGTACTTC
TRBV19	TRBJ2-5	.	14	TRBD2	CASSIRLAGETQYF	TGTGCCAGTAGTATAAGACTAGCCGGGGAGACCCAGTACTTC
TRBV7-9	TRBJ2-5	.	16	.	CASSPMGGTGGETQYF	TGTGCCAGCAGCCCAATGGGGGGGACAGGAGGGGAGACCCAGTACTTC
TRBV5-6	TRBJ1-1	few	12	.	CASSLAGFEGFF	TGTGCCAGCAGCTTGGCCGGTTTTGAGGGTTTCTTT
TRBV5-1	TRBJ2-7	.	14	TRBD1	CASSFGARGYEQYF	TGCGCCAGCAGTTTCGGGGCCAGGGGGTACGAGCAGTACTTC